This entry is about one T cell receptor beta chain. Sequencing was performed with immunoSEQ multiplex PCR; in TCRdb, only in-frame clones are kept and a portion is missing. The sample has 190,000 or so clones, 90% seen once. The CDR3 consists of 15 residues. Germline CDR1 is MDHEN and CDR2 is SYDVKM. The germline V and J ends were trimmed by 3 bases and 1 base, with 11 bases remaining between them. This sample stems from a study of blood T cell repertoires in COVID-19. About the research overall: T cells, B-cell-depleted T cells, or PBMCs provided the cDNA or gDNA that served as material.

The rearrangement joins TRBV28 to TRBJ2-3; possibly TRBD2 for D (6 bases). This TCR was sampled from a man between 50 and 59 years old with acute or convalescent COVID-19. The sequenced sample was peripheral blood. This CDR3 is CASSFSTGGTDTQYF. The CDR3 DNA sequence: TGTGCCAGCAGTTTTAGTACGGGAGGCACAGATACGCAGTATTTT.